This passage covers 12 T cell receptor beta chains from one sample sequenced in a study of tumor and adjacent non-tumor tissue in lung cancer. Three rounds of nested PCR, following a modified ARM-PCR protocol, produced the TCRbeta library. MiXCR, applied by TCRdb to the multiplex PCR reads, yields one record per CDR3 protein. Of more than 45,000 distinct CDR3 sequences in the sample, about 80% were seen once. RNA was extracted from bulk tissue without any cell sorting. The normal lung tissue was taken more than 3 cm from the tumor edge. Sequenced material: distant non-tumor lung tissue. All receptors derive from a woman aged 60-75 years with non-small cell lung cancer.

A word on this clonotype: An end of the junction differs from the germline gene, which may be a read error. The V call is TRBV6-6, the J call TRBJ1-6; D unclear. Germline V CDR1 and CDR2: MNHNY, SVGAGI (reference sequence). The CDR3 covers 17 residues. The CDR3 DNA reads as TGTGCCAGCAGATTTGATGGAGAGAGCTCCTATAATTCACCCCTCCTCTTT. As protein: CASRFDGESSYNSPLLF.

The count of this clonotype is one. A read error is likely, as this CDR3 ends without the conserved phenylalanine or tryptophan. V gene TRBV6-2 or TRBV6-3 combines with J gene TRBJ2-3; D unresolved. The ends were cut back, 0 bases at V and 3 bases at J, with 10 bases in the middle. Per the germline V gene, CDR1 is MNHEY and CDR2 is SVGEGT. There are 15 residues in the CDR3. The chain's CDR3 is CASSYSVQLTDTQYS. CDR3 DNA: TGTGCCAGCAGTTACTCGGTGCAGCTAACAGATACGCAGTATTCT.

Concerning this clonotype itself: Since the CDR3 does not end with the conserved phenylalanine or tryptophan, this likely comes from a read error. The J gene is TRBJ1-1, the V gene TRBV4-1, with TRBD1 identical over 11 bases. The germline gives CDR1 MGHRA, CDR2 YSYEKL. The CDR3 is 15 amino acids. The DNA for the CDR3 is TGCTCCAGTAGCCAAGGACAGGGGGCGAAGGCTGAAGCTTTCTAT. This sequence encodes CSSSQGQGAKAEAFY.

As for this clonotype: One end of the junction does not line up with germline, which may come from a read error. CDR3 region: CDSTQGRTDTQYF. For the CDR3, the DNA is TGTGACAGCACTCAGGGACGCACAGATACGCAGTATTTT. The chain links TRBV13 to TRBJ2-3, with D perhaps being TRBD1 or TRBD2 (5 bases each). The germline V gene encodes CDR1 PRHDT and CDR2 FYEKMQ (reference sequence). The length of the CDR3 is 13 residues.

The rearrangement links TRBV18 to TRBJ2-5; D remains ambiguous. Looked up from germline, CDR1 is KGHSH and CDR2 is LQKENI. This CDR3 has 14 amino acids. The V end was cut by 0 bases, the J end by 2 bases, with 7 bases between. The CDR3 sequence is CASSPPGRQETQYF. CDR3 coding DNA: TGTGCCAGCTCACCACCGGGCAGGCAAGAGACCCAGTACTTC.

This chain's CDR3 is CASNLPGQGNYGYTF. The DNA of the CDR3 is TGTGCCAGCAATCTACCGGGACAGGGCAACTATGGCTACACCTTC. The gene calls are TRBV28 and TRBJ1-2; TRBD1 agrees at 9 bases. The germline V gene has CDR1 MDHEN and CDR2 SYDVKM. The trim removed 7 bases at V and 2 bases at J, leaving 8 bases unmatched. The CDR3 is 15 residues long.

Details on this clonotype: A much larger clone sits a single nucleotide away, making a read error possible. Here the CDR3 omits its conserved ending phenylalanine or tryptophan, so a read error is the likely source. This chain links TRBV20-1 with TRBJ2-2; 9 nucleotides line up with TRBD2. Trimming at V came to 5 bases and at J to 0 bases, leaving 13 bases not matched to a gene. This CDR3 contains 18 residues. CDR1 and CDR2 (germline): DFQATT, SNEGSKA (reference sequence). As DNA, the CDR3 is TGCAGTGCTTCAGGGGGGGCTAGCGGGGCCACGAACACCGGGGAGCTGTTTTCT. Translated, it gives CSASGGASGATNTGELFS.

The chain combines TRBV20-1 with TRBJ2-7, with 10 bases identical to TRBD1. Trimming at V came to 3 bases and at J to 7 bases, leaving 9 bases not matched to a gene. This CDR3 region has 14 residues. Germline V gene data show CDR1 as DFQATT and CDR2 as SNEGSKA (reference sequence). The CDR3 nucleotides are TGCAGTGCTAGTCAGGACAGGGGGTCTAGGGAGCAGTACTTC. The encoded protein is CSASQDRGSREQYF.

A note on this clonotype: The germline gene is not matched at one end of the junction; a read error may be the cause. CDR3 sequence: CVSSLNGYTEAFF. The DNA of the CDR3 is TGTGTCAGCAGCCTAAACGGGTACACTGAAGCTTTCTTC. The chain employs TRBV11-2 and TRBJ1-1; D is ambiguous. The CDR3 totals 13 residues. The germline gives CDR1 SGHAT, CDR2 FQNNGV. Full variable domain (remainder filled in from reference TRBV11-2 and TRBJ1-1): EAGVAQSPRYKIIEKRQSVAFWCNPISGHATLYWYQQILGQGPKLLIQFQNNGVVDDSQLPKDRFSAERLKGVDSTLKIQPAKLEDSAVYLCVSSLNGYTEAFFGQGTRLTVV.

This clonotype was seen just once. This chain links TRBV20-1 with TRBJ2-2, with D tentatively TRBD2 (6 bases). The V and J ends lost 5 bases and 4 bases respectively, with 14 bases between them. Germline V gives CDR1 DFQATT, CDR2 SNEGSKA (reference sequence). CDR3 length: 14 residues. CDR3 protein: CSASNYSGTGELFF. As DNA, the CDR3 is TGCAGTGCTTCCAACTATAGCGGCACCGGGGAGCTGTTTTTT.

In regard to this clonotype: This may arise from a read error, as a much more abundant clone is one base away. The rearrangement joins TRBV7-2 to TRBJ1-2; TRBD1 is a possible D gene (5 bases). The CDR3 contains 13 residues. Germline assignment: CDR1 SGHTA and CDR2 FQGNSA. Trimming pared 7 bases from V and 8 bases from J, leaving 17 bases between. The CDR3 sequence: CASTLAKGLGYTF. The CDR3 bases are TGTGCCAGCACCCTCGCGAAGGGGCTAGGCTACACCTTC.

With respect to this clonotype: This sequence may be a read error, since a much larger clone differs from it by one base. The rearrangement joins TRBV7-9 to TRBJ2-7, with a weak D call TRBD2 (6 bases). The length of the CDR3 is 14 residues. Looked up from germline, CDR1 is SEHNR and CDR2 is FQNEAQ (reference sequence). DNA for the CDR3: TGTGCCAGCAGCCTAGCGATATACTCCTACGAGCAGTACTTC. Amino acid sequence: CASSLAIYSYEQYF.